These 23 T cell receptor beta chains share one sample of origin, sequenced in a study of blood T cell repertoires in COVID-19. Here immunoSEQ multiplex PCR was the method, and the copy in TCRdb shows in-frame clones only, minus some. The table lists tens of thousands of clones, about nine tenths of them singletons. The sample comprised peripheral blood. These receptors originate from an older man with acute or convalescent COVID-19.

The chain uses TRBV4-1 and TRBJ1-6; D may be TRBD1 (5 bases). Germline V gene sequence: CDR1 MGHRA, CDR2 YSYEKL. The CDR3 has 18 residues. V gave up 1 base and J gave up 6 bases, with 19 bases separating them. CDR3 nucleotides: TGCGCCAGCAGCCAAGCCGCCCGATTGACAGCCTTTAATTCACCCCTCCACTTT. Translating it yields CASSQAARLTAFNSPLHF.

The chain joins TRBV6-2 or TRBV6-3 to TRBJ1-4; D remains unclear. Trimming cost V 2 bases and J 5 bases, with 12 bases left between them. In germline, CDR1 is MNHEY, CDR2 SVGEGT. The CDR3 sequence is 15 residues long. Here the CDR3 DNA reads TGTGCCAGCAGTTACCTCGCCAGGCCAAATGAAAAACTGTTTTTT. Encoded protein: CASSYLARPNEKLFF.

The chain links TRBV7-8 to TRBJ1-1; no clear D gene. V dropped 5 bases and J dropped 5 bases, with 21 bases sitting between them. The V gene's germline CDR1 is SGHVS and CDR2 FQNEAQ. The CDR3 is made up of 16 amino acids. The CDR3 DNA reads as TGTGCCAGCAGCCCCCGAGGCAGGAGCGGGAGGACTGAAGCTTTCTTT. It is translated as CASSPRGRSGRTEAFF.

The V and J genes are TRBV6-5 and TRBJ2-7; 10 positions agree with TRBD2. V lost 5 bases, J lost 3 bases, and 7 bases stayed unmatched. CDR1 and CDR2 (germline): MNHEY, SVGAGI. This CDR3 has 15 residues. This chain's CDR3 is CASSPWTSGFYEQYF. The CDR3 DNA reads as TGTGCCAGCAGTCCCTGGACTAGCGGCTTCTACGAGCAGTACTTC.

The chain employs TRBV6-2 or TRBV6-3 and TRBJ2-1; 12 bases line up with TRBD1. The V gene end was trimmed by 4 bases and the J gene end by 15 bases; junction bases not matched to a gene: 10. The germline CDR1 and CDR2 sequences are MNHEY and SVGEGT. CDR3 length: 14 residues. The chain's CDR3 is CASSSRDRGPESFF. CDR3 DNA: TGTGCCAGCAGTTCCCGGGACAGGGGGCCCGAGTCGTTCTTC.

V is TRBV6-5 and J is TRBJ1-5, with unresolved D. The CDR3 contains 13 residues. Looked up from germline, CDR1 is MNHEY and CDR2 is SVGAGI. V lost 6 bases and J 4 bases, leaving 10 bases between the germline ends. The CDR3 sequence is CASSGELNQPQHF. The CDR3 DNA reads TGTGCCAGCAGCGGGGAGTTAAATCAGCCCCAGCATTTT.

The V and J genes are TRBV3-1 (or the pseudogene TRBV3-2) and TRBJ2-1; TRBD1 matches 8 bases. Trimming at V came to 4 bases and at J to 7 bases, leaving 12 bases not matched to a gene. This CDR3 region has 16 residues. CDR1 and CDR2 from the germline V gene are LGHDT and YNNKEL (reference sequence). DNA for the CDR3: TGTGCCAGCAGCCCCGACGGAGGACAGGGTTTGAATGAGCAGTTCTTC. Protein: CASSPDGGQGLNEQFF.

The chain has TRBV2 and TRBJ1-4, with 10 bases fitting TRBD1. Germline V lookup: CDR1 SNHLY, CDR2 FYNNEI. V gave up 6 bases and J gave up 3 bases; unmatched junction bases: 4. The CDR3 has 15 amino acids. The CDR3 is CASRRQGAANEKLFF. Written as DNA, the CDR3 is TGTGCCAGCAGGAGACAGGGGGCAGCTAATGAAAAACTGTTTTTT.

The V and J genes are TRBV6-5 and TRBJ2-3, with TRBD1 as a possible D gene (6 bases). Germline V gives CDR1 MNHEY, CDR2 SVGAGI. This CDR3 has 14 amino acids. Trimming took off 8 bases at V and 1 base at J, with 13 bases between the two ends. This chain's CDR3 is CASRTAGGTDTQYF. CDR3 nucleotide sequence: TGTGCCAGCCGGACAGCCGGAGGCACAGATACGCAGTATTTT.

The genes are TRBV10-3 and TRBJ2-2, with 7 bases aligning to TRBD1. The CDR3 spans 15 residues. J gave up 6 bases and V 2 bases, and 6 bases lay outside the gene matches. Germline V CDR1 and CDR2: ENHRY, SYGVKD. The CDR3 region is CAISEGTALSGELFF. The CDR3 region has the DNA TGTGCCATCAGTGAGGGGACAGCTCTGTCCGGGGAGCTGTTTTTT.

The chain joins TRBV19 to TRBJ1-2; 11 nucleotides agree with TRBD1. There are 15 residues in the CDR3. Unmatched junction bases numbered 12, after V lost 10 bases and J lost 5 bases. Germline CDR1 and CDR2: LNHDA and SQIVND (reference sequence). CDR3 sequence (DNA): TGTGCCACTGGACAGGGGGCAACCCTGAATTATGGCTACACCTTC. Its protein product is CATGQGATLNYGYTF.

This chain links TRBV9 with TRBJ2-1; TRBD2 matches at 7 bases. The CDR3 covers 14 residues. Germline V gene sequence: CDR1 SGDLS, CDR2 YYNGEE. V dropped 5 bases and J dropped 8; count of bases not matched to a gene: 10. CDR3 DNA: TGTGCCAGCAGTGACCCTGGACTAGTCGATGAGCAGTTCTTC. Encoded protein: CASSDPGLVDEQFF.

This clone was observed a few times. The chain links TRBV5-5 to TRBJ2-7, with 8 bases identical to TRBD2. V trimming: 0 bases; J trimming: 5 bases; junction bases outside the gene matches: 7. The CDR3 extends over 15 amino acids. Germline CDR1 reads SGHKS; CDR2 reads YYEKEE (reference sequence). Written as DNA, the CDR3 is TGTGCCAGCAGCTTGGGCGGGGGGATAAACAACGAGCAGTACTTC. Translation: CASSLGGGINNEQYF.

This clone was observed a single time. This rearrangement joins TRBV2 to TRBJ2-2; no clear D gene. The CDR3 contains 14 residues. The ends were cut back, 2 bases at V and 1 base at J, with 5 bases in the middle. The V gene's germline CDR1 is SNHLY and CDR2 FYNNEI. The chain's CDR3 is CASSETRNTGELFF. The CDR3 coding sequence is TGTGCCAGCAGTGAAACCAGGAACACCGGGGAGCTGTTTTTT.

The chain combines TRBV7-9 with TRBJ1-1; the match to TRBD1 covers 8 bases. V was clipped by 5 bases and J by 1 base; unmatched bases: 3. Germline CDR1 reads SEHNR; CDR2 reads FQNEAQ (reference sequence). The CDR3 is 14 amino acids. CDR3 nucleotide sequence: TGTGCCAGCAGCAATGGACAGGGGAACACTGAAGCTTTCTTT. Protein: CASSNGQGNTEAFF.

The V gene is TRBV30, the J gene TRBJ1-2, with 10 nucleotides matching TRBD1. The CDR3 spans 16 residues. Looked up from germline, CDR1 is GTSNPN and CDR2 is SVGIG (reference sequence). The trim removed 4 bases at V and 2 bases at J, leaving 10 bases unmatched. The CDR3 DNA reads as TGTGCCTGGAAACGGGGTAGGACAGGGGGGAACTATGGCTACACCTTC. Amino acids: CAWKRGRTGGNYGYTF.

The rearrangement links TRBV30 to TRBJ2-7; 10 bases are shared with TRBD2. The CDR3 spans 14 residues. Germline values: CDR1 GTSNPN, CDR2 SVGIG (reference sequence). V was pared by 3 bases and J by 6 bases, with 8 bases of the junction left unmatched. CDR3 in DNA: TGTGCCTGGAGCCACAGCGGGGGGGCTGGCGAGCAGTACTTC. It is translated as CAWSHSGGAGEQYF.

The rearrangement joins TRBV7-9 to TRBJ2-3; the match to TRBD2 covers 9 bases. V trimming: 1 base; J trimming: 4 bases; junction bases outside the gene matches: 6. In germline, CDR1 is SEHNR, CDR2 FQNEAQ (reference sequence). This CDR3 has 16 amino acids. The CDR3 sequence is CASSLGGSGGADTQYF. Here the CDR3 DNA reads TGTGCCAGCAGCTTAGGTGGTAGCGGGGGTGCAGATACGCAGTATTTT.

The chain carries TRBV6-5 and TRBJ2-3; D is perhaps TRBD2 (5 bases). The V and J ends lost 8 bases and 7 bases respectively, with 10 bases between them. The CDR3 is made up of 11 amino acids. Germline V CDR1 and CDR2: MNHEY, SVGAGI. CDR3 residues: CASARGNTQYF. The DNA for the CDR3 is TGTGCCAGCGCGAGAGGGAATACGCAGTATTTT.

The table lists this clone with a count of one. This CDR3 is CASSHRTGAVSYEQYF. CDR3 nucleotides: TGTGCCAGCAGTCATCGGACAGGGGCAGTTTCCTACGAGCAGTACTTC. This chain joins TRBV28 and TRBJ2-7; 9 bases align to TRBD1. The J segment lost 1 base and the V segment lost 5 bases, leaving 9 bases of the junction unmatched. The CDR3 has 16 residues. CDR1 is MDHEN, CDR2 SYDVKM, per germline.

V gene TRBV2 combines with J gene TRBJ2-3; tentatively, D is TRBD2 (5 bases). V was shortened by 6 bases and J by 2 bases, with 12 bases between the two germline ends. Germline lookup yields CDR1 SNHLY and CDR2 FYNNEI. CDR3 length: 14 residues. As DNA, the CDR3 is TGTGCCAGCAGCCGGGTCGGGGTCACAGATACGCAGTATTTT. Translating gives CASSRVGVTDTQYF.

V and J are TRBV7-9 and TRBJ1-1; D remains ambiguous. The CDR3 length is 11 residues. Germline assignment: CDR1 SEHNR and CDR2 FQNEAQ (reference sequence). Trimming stripped 5 bases from V and 6 bases from J, with 7 bases between. The CDR3 nucleotides read TGTGCCAGCAGCCCCCCCGCTGAAGCTTTCTTT. Its translation: CASSPPAEAFF.

This clone was detected a few times. V usage is TRBV3-1 (or the pseudogene TRBV3-2) and J usage is TRBJ1-3, with TRBD1 as a possible D gene (6 bases). This CDR3 is 14 amino acids long. Germline CDR1 and CDR2: LGHDT and YNNKEL (reference sequence). Trimming shortened V by 4 bases and J by 0 bases, and 7 bases separated the two germline ends. CDR3 protein: CASSPGHSGNTIYF. The CDR3 region has the DNA TGTGCCAGCAGCCCGGGACACTCTGGAAACACCATATATTTT.